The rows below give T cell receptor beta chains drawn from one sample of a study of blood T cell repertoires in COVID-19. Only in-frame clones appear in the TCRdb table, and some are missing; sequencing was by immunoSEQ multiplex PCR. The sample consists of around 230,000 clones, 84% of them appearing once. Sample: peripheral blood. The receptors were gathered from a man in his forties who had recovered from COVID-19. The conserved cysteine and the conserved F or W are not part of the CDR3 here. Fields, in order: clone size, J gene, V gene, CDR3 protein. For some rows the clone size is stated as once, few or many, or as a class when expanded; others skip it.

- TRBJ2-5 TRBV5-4 ASSPQTGYGETQY
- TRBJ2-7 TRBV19 ASSGGLAGGETSYEQY
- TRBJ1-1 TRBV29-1 SVQTGMNTEAF
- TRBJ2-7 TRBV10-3 AISDGSGSSYEQY
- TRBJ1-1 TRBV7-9 ASSEQGIGTEAF
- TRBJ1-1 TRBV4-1 ASSQADRVNTEAF
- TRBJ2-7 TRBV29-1 SASLFYEQY
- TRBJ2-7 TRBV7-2 ASSFRGLAGGYEQY
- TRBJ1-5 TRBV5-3 ARSLGTAWLIPQH
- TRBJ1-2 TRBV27 ASSKWSQGGYGYT
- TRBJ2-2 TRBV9 ASSVAPGPGRGELF
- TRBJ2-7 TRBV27 ASSFRGLAEPHYEQY
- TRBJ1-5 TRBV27 ASSLSHRQPQH
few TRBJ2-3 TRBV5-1 ASSFNGGATDTQY
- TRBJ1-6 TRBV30 AWSVPETAYNSPLH
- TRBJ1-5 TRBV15 ATSRDRGGGRQPQH
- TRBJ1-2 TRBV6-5 ASSYPGSQYGYT
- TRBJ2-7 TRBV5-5 ASSLGPGQYLSSYEQY
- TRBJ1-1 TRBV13 ASARTGGGVSTEAF
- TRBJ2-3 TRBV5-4 ASSDRTSGTTDTQY
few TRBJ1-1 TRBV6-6 ASSNQQKAF
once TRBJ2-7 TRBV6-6 ASSYGLVGSYEQY
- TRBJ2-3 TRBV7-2 ASSFGGGDTQY
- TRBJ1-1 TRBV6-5 ASAPRGLNTEAF
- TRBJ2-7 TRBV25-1 ASSEYVGISYEQY
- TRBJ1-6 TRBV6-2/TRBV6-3 ASSPGLRDNSPLH
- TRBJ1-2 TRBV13 ASSSSPRQGDQRNGYT
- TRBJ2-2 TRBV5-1 ASSLFVGGSGELF
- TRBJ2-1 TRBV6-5 ASRQLAPDEQF
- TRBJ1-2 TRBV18 ASSPPGVAGYT
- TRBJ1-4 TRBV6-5 ASRTTGFDEKLF
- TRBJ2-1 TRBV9 ASSPALFSYNEQF
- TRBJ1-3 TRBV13 GTRGSTGNTIY
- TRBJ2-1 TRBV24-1 ATSDSSGTSGRVSYNEQF
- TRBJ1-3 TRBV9 ASSPGTGAFGNTIY
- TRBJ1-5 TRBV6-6 ASDIKGNQPQH
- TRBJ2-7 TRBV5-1 ASIGQDSYEQY
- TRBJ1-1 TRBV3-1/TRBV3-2 ASSRSEGMNTEAF
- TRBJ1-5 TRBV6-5 ASRPRQGADQPQH
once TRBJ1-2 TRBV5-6 ASFTGGVYGYT
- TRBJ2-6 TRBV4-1 ASSSQVRDRISGANVLT
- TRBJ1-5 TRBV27 ASSIGGSNQPQH
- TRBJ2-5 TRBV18 ASSPELAGVQETQY
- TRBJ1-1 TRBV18 ASSPLDYSEAF
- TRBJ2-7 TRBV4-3 ASSQEITGPDEQY
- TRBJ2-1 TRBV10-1 ASSEYRESEQF
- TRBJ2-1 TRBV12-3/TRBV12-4 ASTYRGNEQF
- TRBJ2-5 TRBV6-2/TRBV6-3 ASSPSRDRGETQY
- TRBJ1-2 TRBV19 ASSPGFYGYT
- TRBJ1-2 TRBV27 ASSMTGAYGYT
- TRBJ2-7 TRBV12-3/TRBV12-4 ASSPGQGYEQY
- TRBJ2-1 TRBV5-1 ASSYGTSGSRLGNEQF
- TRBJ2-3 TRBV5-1 ASSSIARPSTDTQY
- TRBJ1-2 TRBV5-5 ASSFNSLFYGYT
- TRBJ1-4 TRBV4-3 ASSSTQAATNEKLF
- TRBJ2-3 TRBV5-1 ASSLTPGGAGTTDTQY
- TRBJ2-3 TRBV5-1 ASSAGTGGSDTQY
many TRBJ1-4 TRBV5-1 ASSSGTGDEKLF
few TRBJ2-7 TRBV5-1 ASSFRFGSKNEQY
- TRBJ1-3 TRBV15 ATSRDNGASGNTIY